A selection of T cell receptor beta chains follows, all from one sample in a study of blood T cell repertoires in COVID-19. The assay was immunoSEQ multiplex PCR, and TCRdb's table has in-frame clones only and misses some. Of under 250,000 clones detected, 70% to 90% appear once; the ten largest clones hold 9.5% to 14%. The sequencing input was PBMCs or T cells enriched from blood (not recorded which). These TCRs come from a man aged 25 to 45 who had recovered from COVID-19. Both conserved end residues are part of each CDR3. D genes are given only for firm matches. Clone sizes are given selectively: once, few, many, or a class where the clone is expanded.

TRBJ1-5 | once | TRBD1 | TRBV19 | TGTGCCAGTATGGAGGGGGCGAGGCAGCCCCAGCATTTT | CASMEGARQPQHF
TRBJ1-5 | - | - | TRBV7-8 | TGTGCCAGCAGCTTGCTACAGGATAGCAATCAGCCCCAGCATTTT | CASSLLQDSNQPQHF
TRBJ1-6 | few | TRBD1 | TRBV9 | TGTGCCAGCAGCGGAAGACAGGGTAGCGTTTCACCCCTCCACTTT | CASSGRQGSVSPLHF
TRBJ1-5 | - | - | TRBV2 | TGTGCCAGCAGTGAAGCCGGGTTTGGCAATCAGCCCCAGCATTTT | CASSEAGFGNQPQHF
TRBJ1-2 | - | TRBD1 | TRBV7-9 | TGTGCCAGCAGCTTTGGGACAGACTATGGCTACACCTTC | CASSFGTDYGYTF
TRBJ1-3 | - | - | TRBV7-9 | TGTGCCAGCACCTCGAGACAGTGGGACACCATATATTTT | CASTSRQWDTIYF
TRBJ2-5 | - | - | TRBV16 | TGTGCCAGCAGCCAGGCGGGTCAAGAGACCCAGTACTTC | CASSQAGQETQYF
TRBJ1-2 | - | TRBD1 | TRBV28 | TGTGCCAGCAGTTCGGGACAGGTGAACTATGGCTACACCTTC | CASSSGQVNYGYTF
TRBJ1-1 | - | - | TRBV6-5 | TGTGCCAGCAGTCGACAGGCTTTAAACACTGAAGCTTTCTTT | CASSRQALNTEAFF
TRBJ1-5 | - | - | TRBV7-9 | TGTGCCAGCAGCCCAGCGGAGGGGCCTTCGTCGCCCCAGCATTTT | CASSPAEGPSSPQHF
TRBJ2-2 | - | - | TRBV25-1 | TGTGCCAGCAGTGAGCGGTTTACTGGGGAGCTGTTTTTT | CASSERFTGELFF
TRBJ1-3 | - | - | TRBV12-5 | TGTGCTAGTGGCCCGACCAGGGGTCGGCGAAACACCATATATTTT | CASGPTRGRRNTIYF
TRBJ2-1 | - | - | TRBV27 | TGTGCCAGCAGCCGAACCGGGACACCTTTGGGCCATGAGCAGTTCTTC | CASSRTGTPLGHEQFF
TRBJ2-1 | - | - | TRBV6-1 | TGTGCCAGCAGTGAATATTGGGGGCCCAACAATGAGCAGTTCTTC | CASSEYWGPNNEQFF
TRBJ2-2 | - | - | TRBV30 | TGTGCCTGGAGGGGGACAACCAACACCGGGGAGCTGTTTTTT | CAWRGTTNTGELFF
TRBJ1-2 | - | - | TRBV6-5 | TGTGCCAGCAGGGTTGACAGCTACTATGGCTACACCTTC | CASRVDSYYGYTF
TRBJ1-4 | - | - | TRBV7-3 | TGTGCCAGCAGCTCCCTCGGGGTGGATGCAACTAATGAAAAACTGTTTTTT | CASSSLGVDATNEKLFF
TRBJ1-6 | - | - | TRBV9 | TGTGCCAGCAAGAGGGATAATTCACCCCTCCACTTT | CASKRDNSPLHF
TRBJ2-1 | - | TRBD2 | TRBV20-1 | TGCAGTGCTAGTCTATACGGGGGGGCCTTGGAGCAGTTCTTC | CSASLYGGALEQFF
TRBJ1-2 | - | - | TRBV3-1/TRBV3-2 | TGTGCCAGCAGCCTAAGTTCTTTACAGGCGCTCTTCTCTGGCTACACCTTC | CASSLSSLQALFSGYTF
TRBJ1-6 | - | - | TRBV11-2 | TGTGCCAGCAGCACAACCAGGGGTAATAATTCACCCCTCCACTTT | CASSTTRGNNSPLHF
TRBJ1-5 | - | TRBD1 | TRBV27 | TGTGCCAGCAGTTGGTCAGGGGGCGGTCAGCCCCAGCATTTT | CASSWSGGGQPQHF
TRBJ1-2 | few | - | TRBV2 | TGTGCCAGCAGTGAGACTCCCCCCGGCAGTGGCTACACCTTC | CASSETPPGSGYTF
TRBJ1-2 | - | TRBD1 | TRBV7-9 | TGTGCCAGCAGCTTAGGCGGCCAGGGGGCGCCCTATGGCTACACCTTC | CASSLGGQGAPYGYTF
TRBJ2-2 | - | - | TRBV7-3 | TGTGCCAGCGCCCAGACAGTAGTCGGGGAGCTGTTTTTT | CASAQTVVGELFF